Listed below are T cell receptor beta chains from one sample, sequenced in a study of cytomegalovirus exposure and HLA in healthy donors. Generated by immunoSEQ multiplex PCR, the TCRdb table keeps only in-frame clones and is missing some. Altogether some 200,000 clones are present, around 80% being singletons, with the ten largest covering about 2.3%. The sequenced sample was PBMCs. The origin of the receptors is a woman between 50 and 59 years old in good health and CMV-seronegative. Both conserved end residues are part of each CDR3. A D gene is named only where the DNA matches it firmly. Not every row has a clone size; where given, it reads once, few, many or a size class.

J: TRBJ1-5; V: TRBV2; D: TRBD1; size: few; CDR3: CASSRQGLKNQPQHF; DNA: TGTGCCAGCAGCCGACAGGGTCTAAAAAATCAGCCCCAGCATTTT
J: TRBJ1-2; V: TRBV29-1; D: -; size: -; CDR3: CSVEDPRVYGYTF; DNA: TGCAGCGTTGAAGACCCCAGGGTCTATGGCTACACCTTC
J: TRBJ1-2; V: TRBV6-5; D: -; size: once; CDR3: CASSYRGSGYTF; DNA: TGTGCCAGCAGTTACAGGGGCTCTGGCTACACCTTC
J: TRBJ1-6; V: TRBV15; D: TRBD1; size: few; CDR3: CATSRTPGTVNSGLHF; DNA: TGTGCCACCAGCAGAACCCCCGGGACAGTCAATTCCGGCCTCCACTTT
J: TRBJ2-7; V: TRBV5-4; D: -; size: -; CDR3: CASSLAAGGSSYEQYF; DNA: TGTGCCAGCAGCTTGGCAGCAGGTGGAAGCTCCTACGAGCAGTACTTC
J: TRBJ1-5; V: TRBV19; D: -; size: few; CDR3: CASSPLGGQVGNQPQHF; DNA: TGTGCCAGTAGTCCTCTCGGGGGGCAGGTTGGCAATCAGCCCCAGCATTTT
J: TRBJ1-2; V: TRBV25-1; D: TRBD1; size: -; CDR3: CASKTGIGGYTF; DNA: TGTGCCAGCAAGACAGGGATCGGTGGCTACACCTTC
J: TRBJ1-5; V: TRBV6-4; D: -; size: -; CDR3: CASSESGGNQPQHF; DNA: TGTGCCAGCAGTGAGTCAGGGGGCAATCAGCCCCAGCATTTT
J: TRBJ2-7; V: TRBV28; D: -; size: -; CDR3: CASSPHYTSYEQYF; DNA: TGTGCCAGCAGTCCGCACTACACCAGCTACGAGCAGTACTTC
J: TRBJ1-2; V: TRBV28; D: -; size: -; CDR3: CASSLAASNYGYTF; DNA: TGTGCCAGCAGTTTGGCGGCCTCTAACTATGGCTACACCTTC
J: TRBJ2-7; V: TRBV7-9; D: TRBD2; size: once; CDR3: CASSSQPGLQYEQYF; DNA: TGTGCCAGCAGCTCACAACCGGGACTACAATACGAGCAGTACTTC
J: TRBJ2-3; V: TRBV7-9; D: TRBD1; size: few; CDR3: CSSRAKQGIRTDTQYF; DNA: TGTTCCAGCAGAGCCAAACAGGGGATACGAACAGATACGCAGTATTTT
J: TRBJ2-7; V: TRBV5-6; D: TRBD1; size: -; CDR3: CASSSNHGTGLIYEQYF; DNA: TGTGCCAGCAGCTCCAATCACGGGACAGGGCTAATCTACGAGCAGTACTTC
J: TRBJ1-2; V: TRBV7-9; D: -; size: -; CDR3: CASSSTGYGYTF; DNA: TGTGCCAGCAGCTCCACAGGGTATGGCTACACCTTC
J: TRBJ1-5; V: TRBV7-8; D: -; size: once; CDR3: CASSSTGLGQPQHF; DNA: TGTGCCAGCAGCTCCACAGGGTTGGGTCAGCCCCAGCATTTT
J: TRBJ2-7; V: TRBV6-1; D: -; size: few; CDR3: CASSRETESYEQYF; DNA: TGTGCCAGCAGCAGAGAGACGGAGTCCTACGAGCAGTACTTC
J: TRBJ2-7; V: TRBV9; D: TRBD1; size: -; CDR3: CASSVPYWTGDEQYF; DNA: TGTGCCAGCAGCGTACCCTATTGGACAGGGGACGAGCAGTACTTC
J: TRBJ2-1; V: TRBV28; D: TRBD1; size: -; CDR3: CASRKRDRGYNEQFF; DNA: TGTGCCAGCAGAAAGAGGGACAGGGGCTACAATGAGCAGTTCTTC
J: TRBJ2-4; V: TRBV7-8; D: TRBD1; size: once; CDR3: CASRDVGTGQNIQYF; DNA: TGTGCCAGCAGAGACGTCGGGACAGGGCAAAACATTCAGTACTTC
J: TRBJ2-7; V: TRBV5-5; D: TRBD1; size: -; CDR3: CASSRTGTGTYEQYF; DNA: TGTGCCAGCAGCCGAACCGGGACAGGCACCTACGAGCAGTACTTC